A selection of T cell receptor beta chains follows, all from one sample in a study of blood T cells in healthy people across ages. Each CDR3 protein gets one entry after TCRdb re-called the 5' RACE reads with MiXCR. The top ten hold around 53% of the sample, which has a few hundred thousand distinct CDR3 sequences, approximately 47% seen once. Specimen: blood. The receptor source for this set is a man in his 60s in good health. CDR3s include the opening cysteine and the closing phenylalanine or tryptophan. A D gene is named only where the DNA matches it firmly. The size field is filled for only some rows; it gives once, few, many or a size class.

>.|TRBJ2-1|.|TRBV20-1
CSATNRQTGGNEQFF
TGCAGTGCTACCAATCGGCAGACCGGGGGTAATGAGCAGTTCTTC
>.|TRBJ2-5|TRBD2|TRBV7-2
CASSLGGSRVETQYF
TGTGCCAGCAGCTTAGGCGGGAGTCGGGTAGAGACCCAGTACTTC
>.|TRBJ2-4|.|TRBV20-1
CSAPPAISTSKNIQYF
TGCAGTGCCCCGCCGGCCATCTCGACGTCCAAAAACATTCAGTACTTC
>many|TRBJ1-2|TRBD1|TRBV3-1
CASSPRDRITYGYTF
TGTGCCAGCAGCCCCCGGGACAGAATAACCTATGGCTACACCTTC
>few|TRBJ2-7|.|TRBV27
CASRVSSAPSYEQYF
TGTGCCAGCAGAGTCTCTAGCGCGCCCTCCTACGAGCAGTACTTC
>few|TRBJ2-7|TRBD1|TRBV28
CASSLGTAPYEQYF
TGTGCCAGCAGTTTAGGGACAGCACCCTACGAGCAGTACTTC
>few|TRBJ1-2|.|TRBV12-3/TRBV12-4
CASRGLYGYTF
TGTGCCAGCCGGGGGCTCTATGGCTACACCTTC
>few|TRBJ2-5|TRBD1|TRBV7-2
CASSSLQGGETQYF
TGTGCCAGCAGCTCACTACAGGGGGGAGAGACCCAGTACTTC
>.|TRBJ2-4|.|TRBV20-1
CSAKWGSDLAKNIQYF
TGCAGTGCTAAGTGGGGGAGTGATCTAGCCAAAAACATTCAGTACTTC
>few|TRBJ2-5|.|TRBV4-1
CASSQENQETQYF
TGCGCCAGCAGCCAAGAGAACCAAGAGACCCAGTACTTC
>.|TRBJ2-7|TRBD1|TRBV9
CASSVVIGGQGRNYEQYF
TGTGCCAGCAGCGTAGTTATAGGCGGACAGGGAAGGAACTACGAGCAGTACTTC
>.|TRBJ1-1|.|TRBV6-5
CASSYANTRNTEAFF
TGTGCCAGCAGTTACGCTAATACAAGGAACACTGAAGCTTTCTTT
>.|TRBJ2-5|TRBD2|TRBV5-1
CASSLGSGTSQETQYF
TGCGCCAGCAGCTTAGGGTCCGGGACTAGCCAAGAGACCCAGTACTTC
>.|TRBJ2-7|.|TRBV3-1
CASSRGEGREQYF
TGTGCCAGCAGCCGGGGGGAAGGTCGCGAGCAGTACTTC
>.|TRBJ2-4|.|TRBV29-1
CSAQGASKNIQYF
TGCAGCGCCCAAGGGGCGTCCAAAAACATTCAGTACTTC
>.|TRBJ2-5|.|TRBV6-2/TRBV6-3
CASSYTVGGETQYF
TGTGCCAGCAGTTACACTGTCGGAGGGGAGACCCAGTACTTC
>.|TRBJ2-2|TRBD2|TRBV7-2
CASSLRLAGTGELFF
TGTGCCAGCAGCCTGAGACTAGCGGGCACCGGGGAGCTGTTTTTT
>many|TRBJ2-6|.|TRBV20-1
CSAREGANVLTF
TGCAGTGCTAGAGAAGGGGCCAACGTCCTGACTTTC
>.|TRBJ2-7|TRBD2|TRBV3-1
CASSQERGTSFSSYEQYF
TGTGCCAGCAGCCAAGAACGTGGGACTAGCTTCAGCTCCTACGAGCAGTACTTC
>.|TRBJ2-3|.|TRBV6-2/TRBV6-3
CASSLYRDFNADTQYF
TGTGCCAGCAGCTTATACCGGGACTTCAATGCCGATACGCAGTATTTT
>.|TRBJ1-5|.|TRBV16
CVSSQQGSRQPQHF
TGTGTCAGCAGCCAACAGGGTTCACGGCAGCCCCAGCATTTT
>.|TRBJ2-3|.|TRBV7-2
CASSFTSSDTQYF
TGTGCCAGCAGCTTTACTAGTTCAGATACGCAGTATTTT
>.|TRBJ2-2|.|TRBV12-3/TRBV12-4
CASSFQGPGELFF
TGTGCCAGCAGTTTCCAGGGGCCCGGGGAGCTGTTTTTT
>few|TRBJ2-7|.|TRBV10-1
CASSESAGANYEQYF
TGCGCCAGCAGTGAGTCCGCAGGGGCGAACTACGAGCAGTACTTC
>few|TRBJ2-3|.|TRBV5-4
CASSATGRQVDTQYF
TGTGCCAGCAGCGCCACCGGTAGGCAAGTAGATACGCAGTATTTT
>few|TRBJ1-2|.|TRBV27
CASSPRRTDNYGYTF
TGTGCCAGCAGTCCCCGAAGGACAGATAACTATGGCTACACCTTC
>few|TRBJ2-1|TRBD2|TRBV25-1
CASSESRLAGPYNEQFF
TGTGCCAGCAGTGAATCCAGGCTAGCGGGGCCCTACAATGAGCAGTTCTTC
>.|TRBJ1-6|.|TRBV20-1
CNASPGSSYNSPLHF
TGCAATGCTAGCCCGGGGAGCTCCTATAATTCACCCCTCCACTTT
>.|TRBJ1-1|.|TRBV6-6
CASGVGRGRTEAFF
TGTGCCAGCGGGGTGGGCAGGGGTAGGACTGAAGCTTTCTTT
>.|TRBJ1-1|.|TRBV2
CASRGNLRRNTEAFF
TGTGCCAGCAGGGGCAATCTACGACGGAACACTGAAGCTTTCTTT
>.|TRBJ2-3|TRBD1|TRBV6-5
CASSYRGQGPVDTQYF
TGTGCCAGCAGTTACAGGGGACAGGGGCCTGTAGATACGCAGTATTTT